This T cell receptor (beta chain) derives from a study of blood T cell repertoires in COVID-19. About the research overall: Spain, Italy and the United States supplied samples that represented acute and convalescent COVID-19. PBMCs, B-cell-depleted T cells, or T cells provided the cDNA or gDNA that made up the material.

The sample holds a few counts of this clone. CDR3 size: 13 residues. Trimming cost V 4 bases and J 6 bases; bases outside gene matches: 5. CDR1 and CDR2 from the germline V gene are SGHTA and FQGNSA. The assay was immunoSEQ multiplex PCR, and TCRdb's table has in-frame clones only and misses some. In the table there are over 45,000 clones, 77% of which are singletons. The receptor comes from a human donor with active or convalescent COVID-19. The donor label of this sample is uncertain. Sequencing input: peripheral blood. This sequence joins TRBV7-2 and TRBJ2-7; 8 nucleotides line up with TRBD1. CDR3 DNA sequence: TGTGCCAGCAGCTCGGGACAGGAGTTCGAGCAGTACTTC. Translation: CASSSGQEFEQYF. The full variable domain, rest sourced from reference TRBV7-2 and TRBJ2-7, is GAGVSQSPSNKVTEKGKDVELRCDPISGHTALYWYRQSLGQGLEFLIYFQGNSAPDKSGLPSDRFSAERTGGSVSTLTIQRTQQEDSAVYLCASSSGQEFEQYFGPGTRLTVT.